The clone carrying this TCR beta chain occurred many times. About 10 ml of fresh peripheral blood supplied the PBMCs. This sample was included in a study of T cells in Graves' hyperthyroidism and ophthalmopathy. The V gene end was trimmed by 1 base and the J gene end by 2 bases; junction bases not matched to a gene: 7. The CDR3 consists of 17 residues. The germline CDR1 and CDR2 sequences are DFQATT and SNEGSKA (reference sequence). RNA transcripts provided the source from which TCR beta CDR3 regions were amplified. First-round RT-PCR of the TCR CDR3 relied on the HTBI primer set. TCRdb re-called the multiplex PCR reads with MiXCR, one entry per CDR3 protein. The sample carries around 380,000 distinct CDR3 sequences, roughly 12% recorded once.

The receptor comes from a man under 40 with Graves' hyperthyroidism that later progressed to Graves' ophthalmopathy. Material for sequencing was blood. The chain links TRBV20-1 to TRBJ2-5; 13 bases map to TRBD2. The chain's CDR3 is CSARGAGLAGRQETQYF. The CDR3 nucleotides are TGCAGTGCTAGAGGGGCGGGACTAGCGGGGAGGCAAGAGACCCAGTACTTC.